This TCR beta chain was identified in a study of breast tumors, draining lymph nodes, adjacent tissues. Study-level findings and limits: Tumors had less TCR diversity than lymph nodes, more than nontumor tissue.

CDR1 DFQATT and CDR2 SNEGSKA come from the germline V gene (reference sequence). V gave up 3 bases and J gave up 3 bases; unmatched junction bases: 11. The CDR3 covers 16 residues. This clonotype was seen at least ten times. Its antigen is currently unknown. MiXCR, run by TCRdb on the multiplex PCR reads, gives a single entry per CDR3 protein. This sample has over 200,000 distinct CDR3 sequences, with approximately 36% found just once. Breast cancer patients provided tissue from their axillary draining lymph nodes. Sequencing used axillary lymph node tissue. J is TRBJ2-5 and V is TRBV20-1; 9 bases agree with TRBD2. This TCR was recovered from a female donor with breast cancer. Some clones in this sample may be carry-over from other donors' samples. CDR3 bases: TGCAGTGCTAGTAAATCCGTGAGCGGGAGGAAAGAGACCCAGTACTTC. Translating it yields CSASKSVSGRKETQYF.